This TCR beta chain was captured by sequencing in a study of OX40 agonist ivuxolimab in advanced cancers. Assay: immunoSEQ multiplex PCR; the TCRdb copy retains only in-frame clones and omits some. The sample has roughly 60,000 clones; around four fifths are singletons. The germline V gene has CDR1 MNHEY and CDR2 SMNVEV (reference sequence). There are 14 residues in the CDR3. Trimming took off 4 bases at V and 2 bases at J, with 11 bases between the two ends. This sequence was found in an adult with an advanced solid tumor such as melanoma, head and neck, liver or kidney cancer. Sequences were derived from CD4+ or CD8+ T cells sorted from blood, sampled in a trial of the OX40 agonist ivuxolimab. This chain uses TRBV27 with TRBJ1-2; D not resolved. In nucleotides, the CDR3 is TGTGCCAGCAGTTCTGCCCGACTGAACTATGGCTACACCTTC. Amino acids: CASSSARLNYGYTF.